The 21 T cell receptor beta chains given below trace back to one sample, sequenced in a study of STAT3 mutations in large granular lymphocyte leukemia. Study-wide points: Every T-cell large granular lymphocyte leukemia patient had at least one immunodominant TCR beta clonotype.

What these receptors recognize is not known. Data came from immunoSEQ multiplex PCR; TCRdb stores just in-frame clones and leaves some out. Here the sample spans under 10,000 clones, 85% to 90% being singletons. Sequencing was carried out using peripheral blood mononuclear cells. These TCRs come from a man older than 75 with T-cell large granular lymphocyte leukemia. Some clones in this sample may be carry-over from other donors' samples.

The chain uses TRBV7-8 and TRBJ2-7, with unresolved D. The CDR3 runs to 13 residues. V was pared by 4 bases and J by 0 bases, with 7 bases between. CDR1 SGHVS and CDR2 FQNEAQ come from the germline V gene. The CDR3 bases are TGTGCCAGCAGCTCCGCTCTCTCCTACGAGCAGTACTTC. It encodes CASSSALSYEQYF.

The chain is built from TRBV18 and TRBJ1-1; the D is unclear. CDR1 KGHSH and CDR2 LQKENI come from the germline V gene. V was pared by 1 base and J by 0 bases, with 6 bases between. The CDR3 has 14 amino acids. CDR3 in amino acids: CASSPQGLNTEAFF. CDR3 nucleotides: TGTGCCAGCTCACCACAGGGCTTGAACACTGAAGCTTTCTTT.

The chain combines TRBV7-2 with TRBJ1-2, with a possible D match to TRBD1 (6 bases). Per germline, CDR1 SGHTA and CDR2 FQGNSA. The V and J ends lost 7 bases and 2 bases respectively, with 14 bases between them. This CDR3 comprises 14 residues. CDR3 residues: CASTLTQGNYGYTF. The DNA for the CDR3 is TGTGCCAGCACCCTAACACAGGGCAACTATGGCTACACCTTC.

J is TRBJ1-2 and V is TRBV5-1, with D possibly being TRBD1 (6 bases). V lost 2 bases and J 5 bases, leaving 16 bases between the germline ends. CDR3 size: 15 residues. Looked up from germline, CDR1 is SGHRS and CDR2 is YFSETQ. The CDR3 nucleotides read TGCGCCAGCAGCTTAGTGGAGGGGGGAAGTTATGGCTACACCTTC. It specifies CASSLVEGGSYGYTF.

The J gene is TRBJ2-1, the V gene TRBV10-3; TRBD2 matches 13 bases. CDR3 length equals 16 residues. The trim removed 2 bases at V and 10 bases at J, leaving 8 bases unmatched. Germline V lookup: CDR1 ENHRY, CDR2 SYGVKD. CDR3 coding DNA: TGTGCCATCAGTGAGAACGGGGGACTAGCGGGGTCAGAGCAGTTCTTC. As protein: CAISENGGLAGSEQFF.

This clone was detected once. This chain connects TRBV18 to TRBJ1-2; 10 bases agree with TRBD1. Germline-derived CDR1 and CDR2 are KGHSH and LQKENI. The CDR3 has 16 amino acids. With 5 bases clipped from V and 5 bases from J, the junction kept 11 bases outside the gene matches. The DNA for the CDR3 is TGTGCCAGCTCAGCCGGGACAGGGGCGACGCTTTATGGCTACACCTTC. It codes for CASSAGTGATLYGYTF. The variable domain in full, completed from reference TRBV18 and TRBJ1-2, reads NAGVMQNPRHLVRRRGQEARLRCSPMKGHSHVYWYRQLPEEGLKFMVYLQKENIIDESGMPKERFSAEFPKEGPSILRIQQVVRGDSAAYFCASSAGTGATLYGYTFGSGTRLTVV.

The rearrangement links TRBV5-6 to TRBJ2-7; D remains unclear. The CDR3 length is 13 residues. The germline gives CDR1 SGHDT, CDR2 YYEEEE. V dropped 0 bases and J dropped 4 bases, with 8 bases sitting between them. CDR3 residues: CASSLVVQYEQYF. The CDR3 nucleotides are TGTGCCAGCAGCTTGGTAGTACAGTACGAGCAGTACTTC.

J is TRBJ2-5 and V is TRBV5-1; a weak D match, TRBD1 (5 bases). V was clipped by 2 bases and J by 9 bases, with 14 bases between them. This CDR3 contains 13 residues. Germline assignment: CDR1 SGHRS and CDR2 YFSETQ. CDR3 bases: TGCGCCAGCAGCTTCGGAAGCCAAGGGGCCCAGTACTTC. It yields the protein CASSFGSQGAQYF.

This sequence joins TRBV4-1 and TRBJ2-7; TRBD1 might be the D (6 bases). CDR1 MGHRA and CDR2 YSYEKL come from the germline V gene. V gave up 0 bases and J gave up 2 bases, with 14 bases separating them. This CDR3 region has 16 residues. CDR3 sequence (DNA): TGCGCCAGCAGCCAAGAAGGGGGAGTAAACACCTACGAGCAGTACTTC. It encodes CASSQEGGVNTYEQYF.

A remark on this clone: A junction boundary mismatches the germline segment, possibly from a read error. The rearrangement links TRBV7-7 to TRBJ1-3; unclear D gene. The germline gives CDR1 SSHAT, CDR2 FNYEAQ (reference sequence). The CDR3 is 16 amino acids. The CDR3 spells CASSLGPASSGNTIYF. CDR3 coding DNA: TGTGCTAGCAGCTTAGGCCCCGCGAGCTCTGGAAACACCATATATTTT.

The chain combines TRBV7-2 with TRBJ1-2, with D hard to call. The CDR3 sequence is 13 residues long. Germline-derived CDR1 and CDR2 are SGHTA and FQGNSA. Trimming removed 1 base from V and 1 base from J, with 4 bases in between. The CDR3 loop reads CASSLGGNYGYTF. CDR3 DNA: TGTGCCAGCAGCTTAGGGGGTAACTATGGCTACACCTTC.

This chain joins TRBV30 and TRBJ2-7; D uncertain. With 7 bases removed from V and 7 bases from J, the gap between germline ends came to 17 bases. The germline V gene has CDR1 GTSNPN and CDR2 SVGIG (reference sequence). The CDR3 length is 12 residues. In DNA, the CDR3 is TGTGCCTCCCAAGGGCCCTTTTGGGAGCAGTACTTC. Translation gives CASQGPFWEQYF.

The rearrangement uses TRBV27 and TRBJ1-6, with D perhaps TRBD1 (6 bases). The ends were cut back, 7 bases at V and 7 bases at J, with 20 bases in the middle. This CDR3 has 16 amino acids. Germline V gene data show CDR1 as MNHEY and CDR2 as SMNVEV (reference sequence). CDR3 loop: CASKHQGTSLNSPLHF. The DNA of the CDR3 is TGTGCCAGCAAACACCAGGGGACCAGTCTAAATTCACCCCTCCACTTT.

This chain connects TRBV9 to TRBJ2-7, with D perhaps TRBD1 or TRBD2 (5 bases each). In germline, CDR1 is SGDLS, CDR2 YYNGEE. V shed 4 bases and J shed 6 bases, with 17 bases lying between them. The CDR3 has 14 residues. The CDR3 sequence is CASSPGGTGVEQYF. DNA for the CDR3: TGTGCCAGCAGCCCTGGGGGAACAGGTGTCGAGCAGTACTTC.

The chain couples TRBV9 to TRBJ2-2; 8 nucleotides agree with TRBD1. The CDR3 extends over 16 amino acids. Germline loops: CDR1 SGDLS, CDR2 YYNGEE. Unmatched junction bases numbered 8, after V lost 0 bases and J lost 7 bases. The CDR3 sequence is CASSVVGTGTGGELFF. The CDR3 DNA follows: TGTGCCAGCAGCGTAGTTGGGACCGGGACAGGCGGGGAGCTGTTTTTT.

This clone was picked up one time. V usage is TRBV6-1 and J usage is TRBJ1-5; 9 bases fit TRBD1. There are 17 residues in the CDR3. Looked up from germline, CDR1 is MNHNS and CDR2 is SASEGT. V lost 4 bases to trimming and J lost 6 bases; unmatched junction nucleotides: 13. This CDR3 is CASSATSGTGWVQPQHF. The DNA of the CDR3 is TGTGCCAGCAGTGCGACTAGCGGGACAGGGTGGGTTCAGCCCCAGCATTTT.

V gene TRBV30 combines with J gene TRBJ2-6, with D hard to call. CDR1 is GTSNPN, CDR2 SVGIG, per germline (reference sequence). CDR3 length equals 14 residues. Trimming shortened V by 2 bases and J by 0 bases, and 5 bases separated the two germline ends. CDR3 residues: CAWSTASGANVLTF. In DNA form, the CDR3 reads TGTGCCTGGAGTACAGCCTCTGGGGCCAACGTCCTGACTTTC.

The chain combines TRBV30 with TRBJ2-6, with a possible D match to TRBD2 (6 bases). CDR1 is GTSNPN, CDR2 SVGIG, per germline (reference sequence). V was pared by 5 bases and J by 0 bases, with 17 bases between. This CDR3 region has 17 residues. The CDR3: CAWAGGPGSSGANVLTF. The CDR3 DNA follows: TGTGCCTGGGCCGGGGGACCGGGCAGCTCTGGGGCCAACGTCCTGACTTTC.

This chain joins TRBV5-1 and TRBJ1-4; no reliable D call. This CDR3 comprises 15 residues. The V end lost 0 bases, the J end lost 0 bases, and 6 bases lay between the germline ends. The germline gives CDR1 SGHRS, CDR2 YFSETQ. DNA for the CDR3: TGCGCCAGCAGCTTGGACGTCGCAACTAATGAAAAACTGTTTTTT. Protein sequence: CASSLDVATNEKLFF.

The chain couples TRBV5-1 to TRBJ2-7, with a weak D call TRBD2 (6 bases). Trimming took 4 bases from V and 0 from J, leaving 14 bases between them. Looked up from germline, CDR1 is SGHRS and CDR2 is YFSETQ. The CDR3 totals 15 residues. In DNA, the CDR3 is TGCGCCAGCAGCCCGGAGGGGCGAAGCTCCTACGAGCAGTACTTC. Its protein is CASSPEGRSSYEQYF.

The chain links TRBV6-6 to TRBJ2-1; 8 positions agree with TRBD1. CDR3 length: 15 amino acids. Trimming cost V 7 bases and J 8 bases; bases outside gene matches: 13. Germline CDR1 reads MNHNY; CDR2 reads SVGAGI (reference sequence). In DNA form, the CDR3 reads TGTGCCAGCAACGCCGGGACAGGCGGTGTCTATGAGCAGTTCTTC. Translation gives CASNAGTGGVYEQFF.